One and the same sample provided the 27 T cell receptor beta chains below, sequenced in a study of blood T cell repertoires in COVID-19. The repertoire was sequenced with immunoSEQ multiplex PCR; TCRdb's copy has only in-frame clones and lacks some. The profile shows 200,000 or so clones, around four fifths of them singletons. Sequencing was carried out using peripheral blood. The receptors stem from a woman aged 35 to 49 with acute or convalescent COVID-19.

The chain carries TRBV4-1 and TRBJ1-2, with TRBD1 identical over 8 bases. Germline lookup yields CDR1 MGHRA and CDR2 YSYEKL. V gave up 0 bases and J gave up 8 bases; unmatched junction bases: 11. CDR3 length: 16 amino acids. CDR3 in amino acids: CASSQEGIQGAGGYTF. The CDR3 DNA reads TGCGCCAGCAGCCAAGAAGGTATCCAGGGGGCGGGAGGCTACACCTTC.

DNA for the CDR3: TGTGCCAGCAGGCAGGGACTACAAGAGACCCAGTACTTC. Amino acids: CASRQGLQETQYF. This sequence joins TRBV6-5 and TRBJ2-5; TRBD2 matches 7 bases. After removal of 6 bases from V and 2 bases from J, the junction contained 3 bases not matched to a gene. The CDR3 is 13 amino acids. Germline values: CDR1 MNHEY, CDR2 SVGAGI.

The chain is built from TRBV2 and TRBJ2-5, with 7 positions matching TRBD2. After removal of 6 bases from V and 5 bases from J, the junction contained 15 bases not matched to a gene. CDR1 SNHLY and CDR2 FYNNEI come from the germline V gene. The CDR3 runs to 16 residues. The CDR3 here is CASRGPVGGYRETQYF. CDR3 DNA sequence: TGTGCCAGCAGGGGACCTGTGGGGGGGTACAGGGAGACCCAGTACTTC.

The V and J genes are TRBV7-9 and TRBJ1-2; no clear D gene. Germline values: CDR1 SEHNR, CDR2 FQNEAQ (reference sequence). V was trimmed by 3 bases and J by 5 bases, leaving 10 bases between them. The CDR3 covers 13 residues. CDR3 nucleotide sequence: TGTGCCAGCAGCTTTAATAGTGTATATGGCTACACCTTC. The encoded protein is CASSFNSVYGYTF. Using reference TRBV7-9 and TRBJ1-2 for the parts outside the CDR3, the full variable domain is DTGVSQNPRHKITKRGQNVTFRCDPISEHNRLYWYRQTLGQGPEFLTYFQNEAQLEKSRLLSDRFSAERPKGSFSTLEIQRTEQGDSAMYLCASSFNSVYGYTFGSGTRLTVV.

The table lists this clone with a count of one. This chain links TRBV28 with TRBJ1-1; D gene ambiguous. The germline V gene encodes CDR1 MDHEN and CDR2 SYDVKM. V lost 3 bases, J lost 0 bases, and 5 bases lay in between. CDR3 size: 13 residues. CDR3 loop: CASSLRMNTEAFF. CDR3 bases: TGTGCCAGCAGTTTGAGAATGAACACTGAAGCTTTCTTT.

This clone was seen a single time. This chain joins TRBV5-1 and TRBJ2-4; the D gene is possibly TRBD2 (5 bases). This CDR3 is 13 amino acids long. In germline, CDR1 is SGHRS, CDR2 YFSETQ. The V gene lost 1 base and the J gene lost 8 bases, with 10 bases spanning the gap. The CDR3 region is CASSLNGRDIQYF. The DNA of the CDR3 is TGCGCCAGCAGCTTGAACGGGCGGGACATTCAGTACTTC.

This clone came up once. The chain employs TRBV5-1 and TRBJ2-3, with D tentatively TRBD1 (6 bases). The V and J ends lost 5 bases and 4 bases respectively, with 8 bases between them. The CDR3 extends over 12 amino acids. CDR1 is SGHRS, CDR2 YFSETQ, per germline. Written as DNA, the CDR3 is TGCGCCAGCAGTGGGGGCCCAGATACGCAGTATTTT. Translation: CASSGGPDTQYF. Using reference TRBV5-1 and TRBJ2-3 for the parts outside the CDR3, the full variable domain is KAGVTQTPRYLIKTRGQQVTLSCSPISGHRSVSWYQQTPGQGLQFLFEYFSETQRNKGNFPGRFSGRQFSNSRSEMNVSTLELGDSALYLCASSGGPDTQYFGPGTRLTVL.

The rearrangement joins TRBV29-1 to TRBJ1-1, with a weak D call TRBD1 (6 bases). The CDR3 totals 13 residues. Germline V gene lookup returns CDR1 SQVTM and CDR2 ANQGSEA. The germline V and J ends were trimmed by 7 bases and 1 base, with 13 bases remaining between them. The CDR3 here is CSAQTGQNTEAFF. The CDR3 DNA reads TGCAGCGCTCAAACGGGACAGAACACTGAAGCTTTCTTT.

The CDR3 reads CASSLVAREAFF. CDR3 DNA sequence: TGTGCCAGCAGCTTAGTTGCCCGCGAGGCTTTCTTT. This chain joins TRBV7-2 and TRBJ1-1; unclear D gene. V was clipped by 1 base and J by 11 bases, with 11 bases between them. Germline CDR1 and CDR2: SGHTA and FQGNSA. CDR3 size: 12 residues.

The chain joins TRBV6-5 to TRBJ2-2; tentative D call: TRBD1 (6 bases). V dropped 6 bases and J dropped 4 bases, with 15 bases sitting between them. The germline V gene encodes CDR1 MNHEY and CDR2 SVGAGI. The CDR3 is made up of 15 amino acids. In DNA, the CDR3 is TGTGCCAGCAGACCACAGACAGGACCCACCGGGGAGCTGTTTTTT. Translated: CASRPQTGPTGELFF.

V is TRBV27 and J is TRBJ2-3, with 8 positions matching TRBD2. With 7 bases clipped from V and 1 base from J, the junction kept 1 base outside the gene matches. The CDR3 loop spans 13 amino acids. Germline V gene lookup returns CDR1 MNHEY and CDR2 SMNVEV (reference sequence). Here the CDR3 DNA reads TGTGCCAGCACGCGGGGGGGCACAGATACGCAGTATTTT. Amino acids: CASTRGGTDTQYF.

The V and J genes are TRBV20-1 and TRBJ1-5, with D uncertain. CDR3 length: 11 residues. V was pared by 6 bases and J by 4 bases, with 7 bases between. Germline CDR1 reads DFQATT; CDR2 reads SNEGSKA (reference sequence). CDR3 residues: CSASANQPQHF. The CDR3 coding sequence is TGCAGTGCGAGTGCGAATCAGCCCCAGCATTTT.

This clone was recorded a few times. This chain connects TRBV19 to TRBJ1-4, with 8 positions matching TRBD1. Germline CDR1 is LNHDA and CDR2 is SQIVND (reference sequence). This CDR3 is 16 amino acids long. The V gene end was trimmed by 8 bases and the J gene end by 7 bases; junction bases not matched to a gene: 15. The CDR3 DNA is TGTGCCAGTTCGACAGGGGAATCCATATGGGGTGAAAAACTGTTTTTT. This sequence encodes CASSTGESIWGEKLFF. The full variable domain, with the rest looked up from reference TRBV19 and TRBJ1-4, is DGGITQSPKYLFRKEGQNVTLSCEQNLNHDAMYWYRQDPGQGLRLIYYSQIVNDFQKGDIAEGYSVSREKKESFPLTVTSAQKNPTAFYLCASSTGESIWGEKLFFGSGTQLSVL.

The rearrangement joins TRBV5-4 to TRBJ2-2; 13 bases map to TRBD2. Germline V gives CDR1 SGHNT, CDR2 YYREEE (reference sequence). The CDR3 runs 18 residues. Trimming removed 4 bases from V and 3 bases from J; junction bases left unmatched: 9. CDR3 sequence reads: CASSEGTSGAGHTGELFF. For the CDR3, the DNA is TGTGCCAGCAGCGAGGGGACTAGCGGGGCGGGGCACACCGGGGAGCTGTTTTTT.

This clone was seen just once. The chain has TRBV5-1 and TRBJ1-1; TRBD1 matches at 10 bases. The CDR3 extends over 14 amino acids. V gave up 3 bases and J gave up 4 bases; unmatched junction bases: 3. The germline V gene encodes CDR1 SGHRS and CDR2 YFSETQ. The CDR3 nucleotides are TGCGCCAGCAGCTGGGACAGGGGAGGCACTGAAGCTTTCTTT. Its protein is CASSWDRGGTEAFF.

V is TRBV6-5 and J is TRBJ1-1, with 7 positions matching TRBD1. The CDR3 has 12 residues. The germline gives CDR1 MNHEY, CDR2 SVGAGI. The ends lost 6 bases at V and 8 bases at J; junction bases unmatched: 6. The CDR3 region has the DNA TGTGCCAGCAGCAGGCCGGGACAGGAAGCTTTCTTT. Translated, it gives CASSRPGQEAFF.

The genes are TRBV4-2 and TRBJ1-3; D remains ambiguous. Germline lookup yields CDR1 LGHNA and CDR2 YNFKEQ. The CDR3 consists of 16 residues. The V gene lost 0 bases and the J gene lost 8 bases, with 17 bases spanning the gap. The CDR3 protein is CASSQDVAPGVYTIYF. CDR3 nucleotide sequence: TGTGCCAGCAGCCAAGATGTCGCCCCCGGGGTATACACCATATATTTT.

The genes are TRBV5-4 and TRBJ2-1; TRBD1 is a possible D gene (6 bases). The CDR3 contains 13 residues. Trimming took 3 bases from V and 5 from J, leaving 9 bases between them. CDR1 and CDR2 (germline): SGHNT, YYREEE (reference sequence). This CDR3 reads CASSWTANNEQFF. As DNA, the CDR3 is TGTGCCAGCAGCTGGACAGCCAACAATGAGCAGTTCTTC.

This clone was detected once. The chain is built from TRBV18 and TRBJ2-6, with a tentative D call TRBD1 (5 bases). V was trimmed by 8 bases and J by 4 bases, leaving 12 bases between them. The CDR3 extends over 14 amino acids. Germline V lookup: CDR1 KGHSH, CDR2 LQKENI. CDR3 residues: CASKAGSGANVLTF. CDR3 bases: TGTGCCAGCAAAGCAGGGTCAGGGGCCAACGTCCTGACTTTC.

The V and J genes are TRBV19 and TRBJ2-1, with TRBD2 identical over 7 bases. Germline V gene data show CDR1 as LNHDA and CDR2 as SQIVND (reference sequence). The CDR3 is 12 amino acids. The trim removed 1 base at V and 15 bases at J, leaving 6 bases unmatched. The CDR3 DNA is TGTGCCAGTAGTATAGGTAGCGCGGGAGCGTTCTTC. Its translation is CASSIGSAGAFF.

In its sample, this clone was seen once. The chain couples TRBV6-5 to TRBJ2-1; 8 bases line up with TRBD2. Germline CDR1 is MNHEY and CDR2 is SVGAGI. Trimming removed 1 base from V and 6 bases from J; junction bases left unmatched: 5. This CDR3 has 15 amino acids. The CDR3 protein is CASSYWSGGRNEQFF. As DNA, the CDR3 is TGTGCCAGCAGTTACTGGAGCGGGGGCCGCAATGAGCAGTTCTTC.

The chain employs TRBV7-9 and TRBJ1-6, with 9 bases lining up with TRBD1. The germline V gene has CDR1 SEHNR and CDR2 FQNEAQ (reference sequence). The CDR3 covers 15 residues. V shed 5 bases and J 10 bases; nucleotides not matched to a gene: 9. Written as DNA, the CDR3 is TGTGCCAGCAGCCCAGAACAGGGGGCGCGGTCACCCCTCCACTTT. This encodes CASSPEQGARSPLHF.

The chain links TRBV7-9 to TRBJ2-7; 14 bases are a match to TRBD2. The CDR3 spans 15 residues. Germline assignment: CDR1 SEHNR and CDR2 FQNEAQ (reference sequence). Trimming took 6 bases from V and 8 from J; bases not matched to a gene: 9. DNA of the CDR3: TGTGCCAGCAGGTCGGATGGGACTAGCGGGAGTAAGCAGTACTTC. Translating gives CASRSDGTSGSKQYF. Using reference TRBV7-9 and TRBJ2-7 for the parts outside the CDR3, the full variable domain is DTGVSQNPRHKITKRGQNVTFRCDPISEHNRLYWYRQTLGQGPEFLTYFQNEAQLEKSRLLSDRFSAERPKGSFSTLEIQRTEQGDSAMYLCASRSDGTSGSKQYFGPGTRLTVT.

The chain links TRBV21-1 to TRBJ1-5; the table's TRBD1 call for D was not verified on the DNA. TRBV21-1 is given as a pseudogene. This CDR3 is built from 19 residues. The CDR3: CASSKGPSPGQGRNQPQHF. The CDR3 DNA follows: TGTGCCAGCAGCAAGGGACCTTCTCCGGGACAGGGACGCAATCAGCCCCAGCATTTT.

This chain connects TRBV29-1 to TRBJ1-5, with 8 bases aligning to TRBD1. Trimming removed 7 bases from V and 3 bases from J; junction bases left unmatched: 5. The CDR3 sequence is 13 residues long. The germline CDR1 and CDR2 sequences are SQVTM and ANQGSEA. This chain's CDR3 is CSGRTGPNQPQHF. CDR3 nucleotide sequence: TGCAGCGGAAGGACAGGGCCCAATCAGCCCCAGCATTTT. Full variable domain (remainder filled in from reference TRBV29-1 and TRBJ1-5): SAVISQKPSRDICQRGTSLTIQCQVDSQVTMMFWYRQQPGQSLTLIATANQGSEATYESGFVIDKFPISRPNLTFSTLTVSNMSPEDSSIYLCSGRTGPNQPQHFGDGTRLSIL.

Note on this clone: Other DNA sequences in the same sample also yield this CDR3. The chain joins TRBV27 to TRBJ2-7, with 12 bases matching TRBD2. J gave up 1 base and V 6 bases, and 4 bases lay outside the gene matches. CDR1 and CDR2 (germline): MNHEY, SMNVEV (reference sequence). The CDR3 consists of 15 residues. CDR3 sequence: CASSPSGRASYEQYF. The CDR3 region has the DNA TGTGCCAGCAGCCCTAGCGGGAGGGCTTCCTACGAGCAGTACTTC.

The chain couples TRBV12-3 or TRBV12-4 to TRBJ2-7, with 7 bases aligning to TRBD2. The CDR3 is 13 amino acids. V lost 5 bases and J lost 2; bases outside the gene matches: 3. CDR3 amino acids: CASSSGITYEQYF. CDR3 nucleotide sequence: TGTGCCAGCAGTAGCGGGATTACCTACGAGCAGTACTTC.